Below, one TCR beta chain is given with its context. The data stem from a study of cytomegalovirus exposure and HLA in healthy donors. The PCR employed 60 Vbeta primers together with 13 Jbeta primers. The data were produced by immunoSEQ multiplex PCR, yet TCRdb's version contains in-frame clones alone and is incomplete. Of about 160,000 clones in the sample, around 83% were seen once. In germline, CDR1 is MDHEN, CDR2 SYDVKM. This CDR3 is 19 amino acids long. The V gene lost 4 bases and the J gene lost 4 bases, with 27 bases spanning the gap. This receptor was taken from a man aged 45-60 years in good health and CMV-seropositive. This chain links TRBV28 with TRBJ2-3; D might be TRBD1 (7 bases). Source material: PBMCs. CDR3 nucleotides: TGTGCCAGCAGTTACCCTAAGGTAGTGGAGGGGGCGCTGGCAGATACGCAGTATTTT. Its translation: CASSYPKVVEGALADTQYF. The full variable domain, with the rest looked up from reference TRBV28 and TRBJ2-3, is DVKVTQSSRYLVKRTGEKVFLECVQDMDHENMFWYRQDPGLGLRLIYFSYDVKMKEKGDIPEGYSVSREKKERFSLILESASTNQTSMYLCASSYPKVVEGALADTQYFGPGTRLTVL.